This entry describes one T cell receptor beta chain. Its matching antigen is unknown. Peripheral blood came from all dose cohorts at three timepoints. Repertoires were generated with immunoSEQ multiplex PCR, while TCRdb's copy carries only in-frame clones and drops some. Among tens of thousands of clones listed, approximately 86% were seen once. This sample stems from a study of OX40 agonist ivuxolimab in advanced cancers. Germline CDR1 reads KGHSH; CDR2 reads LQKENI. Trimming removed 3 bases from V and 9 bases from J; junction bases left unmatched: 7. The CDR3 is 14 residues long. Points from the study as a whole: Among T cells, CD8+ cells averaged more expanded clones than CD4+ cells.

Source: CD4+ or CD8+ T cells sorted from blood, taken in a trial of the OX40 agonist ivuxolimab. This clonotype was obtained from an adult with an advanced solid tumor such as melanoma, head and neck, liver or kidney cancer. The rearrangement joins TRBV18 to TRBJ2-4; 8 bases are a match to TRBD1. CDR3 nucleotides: TGTGCCAGCTCACCTCGGACAGGGTTAAGCATTCAGTACTTC. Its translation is CASSPRTGLSIQYF. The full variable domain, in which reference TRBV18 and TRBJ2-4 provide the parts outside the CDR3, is NAGVMQNPRHLVRRRGQEARLRCSPMKGHSHVYWYRQLPEEGLKFMVYLQKENIIDESGMPKERFSAEFPKEGPSILRIQQVVRGDSAAYFCASSPRTGLSIQYFGAGTRLSVL.